The 15 T cell receptor beta chains reported below all come from one sample, sequenced in a study of identifying expanded T cells in peripheral blood. Sequenced by immunoSEQ multiplex PCR; TCRdb stores in-frame clones only, minus some. This sample has 75,000 to 90,000 clones, with about 90% found just once. The specimen was blood. The source of these receptors is a person aged 18-70 years in good health.

The chain combines TRBV5-1 with TRBJ1-2, with 8 bases aligning to TRBD1. The CDR3 runs to 13 residues. Per the germline V gene, CDR1 is SGHRS and CDR2 is YFSETQ. Trimming at V came to 4 bases and at J to 7 bases, leaving 6 bases not matched to a gene. The CDR3 is CASSAGQVVGYTF. CDR3 nucleotide sequence: TGCGCCAGCAGCGCGGGACAGGTAGTTGGCTACACCTTC.

The gene calls are TRBV25-1 and TRBJ2-2; the D is unclear. V gave up 4 bases and J gave up 7 bases, with 7 bases separating them. This CDR3 region has 12 residues. Per germline, CDR1 MGHDK and CDR2 SYGVNS. This chain's CDR3 is CASSAVLGELFF. The CDR3 DNA is TGTGCCAGCAGTGCTGTTCTCGGGGAGCTGTTTTTT.

The chain couples TRBV2 to TRBJ1-5; D might be TRBD1 (6 bases). Germline V gene lookup returns CDR1 SNHLY and CDR2 FYNNEI. The CDR3 sequence is 18 residues long. The V end was cut by 0 bases, the J end by 3 bases, with 18 bases between. CDR3 DNA sequence: TGTGCCAGCAGTGAAGCACGTACACTCGGACAGCTCAATCAGCCCCAGCATTTT. Translation gives CASSEARTLGQLNQPQHF.

This clone was detected a few times. V and J are TRBV9 and TRBJ1-2; the D gene is possibly TRBD1 (5 bases). The CDR3 is made up of 11 amino acids. Germline V lookup: CDR1 SGDLS, CDR2 YYNGEE. Trimming shortened V by 3 bases and J by 8 bases, and 8 bases separated the two germline ends. The CDR3 nucleotides are TGTGCCAGCAGCGGACGGACAGGCTACACCTTC. Translating it yields CASSGRTGYTF.

This clone is medium-sized in the sample. The V gene is TRBV6-4, the J gene TRBJ2-1; the match to TRBD2 covers 10 bases. The CDR3 loop spans 15 amino acids. Germline CDR1 and CDR2: MRHNA and SNTAGT. V trimming: 0 bases; J trimming: 6 bases; junction bases outside the gene matches: 2. The CDR3 coding sequence is TGTGCCAGCAGTGACTCGAGCGGGGGGGCCAATGAGCAGTTCTTC. Its translation: CASSDSSGGANEQFF.

The chain uses TRBV7-9 and TRBJ1-4, with unresolved D. Deletions cut 1 base from V and 4 bases from J, with 16 bases between. From germline, CDR1 is SEHNR and CDR2 FQNEAQ (reference sequence). The CDR3 consists of 17 residues. The CDR3 protein is CASSLVRWGRYNEKLFF. DNA of the CDR3: TGTGCCAGCAGCTTAGTTCGTTGGGGTAGATATAATGAAAAACTGTTTTTT. The full variable domain, its missing parts supplied by reference TRBV7-9 and TRBJ1-4, is DTGVSQNPRHKITKRGQNVTFRCDPISEHNRLYWYRQTLGQGPEFLTYFQNEAQLEKSRLLSDRFSAERPKGSFSTLEIQRTEQGDSAMYLCASSLVRWGRYNEKLFFGSGTQLSVL.

This clone was found a few times. This CDR3 is also generated by other DNA sequences in the sample. The chain is built from TRBV27 and TRBJ1-5; no clear D gene. The CDR3 has 13 residues. CDR1 is MNHEY and CDR2 is SMNVEV in the germline V gene (reference sequence). Trimming cost V 5 bases and J 2 bases, with 7 bases left between them. DNA for the CDR3: TGTGCCAGCAGTCGAGGCGGCAATCAGCCCCAGCATTTT. As protein: CASSRGGNQPQHF.

The chain recombines TRBV10-3 with TRBJ2-4, with D possibly TRBD2 on 6 matching bases. The ends were cut back, 0 bases at V and 1 base at J, with 10 bases in the middle. The CDR3 has 16 amino acids. Germline CDR1 and CDR2: ENHRY and SYGVKD. The CDR3 bases are TGTGCCATCAGTGAGTCAGGAGGGGTCGCCAAAAACATTCAGTACTTC. The encoded protein is CAISESGGVAKNIQYF.

The chain joins TRBV19 to TRBJ2-2; 8 bases line up with TRBD1. This CDR3 is built from 15 residues. From germline, CDR1 is LNHDA and CDR2 SQIVND (reference sequence). J lost 5 bases, V lost 2 bases, and 4 bases had no gene match. The CDR3 loop reads CASSIRTGWTGELFF. DNA of the CDR3: TGTGCCAGTAGTATAAGGACAGGGTGGACCGGGGAGCTGTTTTTT.

V gene TRBV11-3 combines with J gene TRBJ1-2; perhaps TRBD1 as D (6 bases). This CDR3 has 13 amino acids. CDR1 and CDR2 (germline): SGHNT, YENEEA. V was pared by 5 bases and J by 4 bases, with 11 bases between. The CDR3 nucleotides read TGTGCCAGCAGCCCCTCGACAGGCTATGGCTACACCTTC. Translation: CASSPSTGYGYTF.

The chain employs TRBV9 and TRBJ1-4, with a weak D call TRBD1 (6 bases). From germline, CDR1 is SGDLS and CDR2 YYNGEE. V dropped 0 bases and J dropped 0 bases, with 12 bases sitting between them. This CDR3 region has 17 residues. This chain's CDR3 is CASSVGGHDATNEKLFF. CDR3 sequence (DNA): TGTGCCAGCAGCGTAGGGGGACACGATGCAACTAATGAAAAACTGTTTTTT.

This chain connects TRBV30 to TRBJ1-2; 9 nucleotides match TRBD1. J lost 8 bases, V lost 3 bases, and 10 bases had no gene match. Per germline, CDR1 GTSNPN and CDR2 SVGIG (reference sequence). The CDR3 length is 14 residues. This CDR3 is CAWRGTGSVNGYTF. DNA of the CDR3: TGTGCCTGGAGGGGGACAGGGAGTGTAAACGGCTACACCTTC.

The chain combines TRBV7-6 with TRBJ2-2; D is undetermined. Trimming left V 1 base short and J 6 bases short, with 9 bases between. CDR1 and CDR2 (germline): SGHVS, FNYEAQ. The CDR3 has 14 residues. DNA of the CDR3: TGTGCCAGCAGCTTAGAGGTCCGGGCCGGGGAGCTGTTTTTT. Protein sequence: CASSLEVRAGELFF. The variable domain in full, completed from reference TRBV7-6 and TRBJ2-2, reads GAGVSQSPRYKVTKRGQDVALRCDPISGHVSLYWYRQALGQGPEFLTYFNYEAQQDKSGLPNDRFSAERPEGSISTLTIQRTEQRDSAMYRCASSLEVRAGELFFGEGSRLTVL.

V and J are TRBV5-4 and TRBJ1-1; no definite D call. The CDR3 spans 16 residues. CDR1 and CDR2 from the germline V gene are SGHNT and YYREEE (reference sequence). With 0 bases removed from V and 4 bases from J, the gap between germline ends came to 16 bases. Here the CDR3 reads CASSLGQGKWVTEAFF. As DNA, the CDR3 is TGTGCCAGCAGCTTGGGACAAGGCAAGTGGGTCACTGAAGCTTTCTTT. Based on the CDR3 plus reference TRBV5-4 and TRBJ1-1, the full variable domain is ETGVTQSPTHLIKTRGQQVTLRCSSQSGHNTVSWYQQALGQGPQFIFQYYREEENGRGNFPPRFSGLQFPNYSSELNVNALELDDSALYLCASSLGQGKWVTEAFFGQGTRLTVV.

V usage is TRBV5-1 and J usage is TRBJ2-5; D possibly corresponds to TRBD1 (5 bases). Germline assignment: CDR1 SGHRS and CDR2 YFSETQ. CDR3 length: 13 residues. The ends were cut back, 6 bases at V and 5 bases at J, with 14 bases in the middle. CDR3 loop: CASMNRIQETQYF. In DNA form, the CDR3 reads TGCGCCAGCATGAACAGGATCCAGGAGACCCAGTACTTC.